This T cell receptor beta chain stems from a study of T cells in Graves' hyperthyroidism and ophthalmopathy. Study-wide findings and caveats: Also found in blood were most expanded thyroid clonotypes above 0.001.

On this clonotype: The antigen remains undetermined.

TCR beta CDR3 regions were amplified from RNA transcripts. The TCR CDR3 first-round RT-PCR relied on the HTBI primer set. TCRdb reanalysed the multiplex PCR reads using MiXCR and keeps one entry per CDR3 protein. The data show about 500,000 distinct CDR3 sequences, 17% seen once. Looked up from germline, CDR1 is SGDLS and CDR2 is YYNGEE. The CDR3 sequence is 13 residues long. Between the trimmed V and J ends, which lost 2 bases and 7 bases, there was a span of 7 bases. Sequencing was carried out using blood. The source is a woman aged 18-30 years with Graves' ophthalmopathy. The rearrangement uses TRBV9 and TRBJ1-6; D gene unclear. CDR3 nucleotide sequence: TGTGCCAGCAGCGTGCGGGAGAATTCACCCCTCCACTTT. Its protein product is CASSVRENSPLHF.